This TCR beta chain was identified in a study of immune cell composition in non-small cell lung cancer. To note about this clone: What it recognizes is unknown. The same CDR3 can be traced to other DNA sequences in this sample.

Study outcomes and limitations: Tumour-associated clones >0.5% occurred in approximately 32% of adenocarcinomas, about 80% of squamous.

The normal lung sample lay at least 3 cm, and maximally far, from the tumour. DNA was extracted from unsorted cell suspensions stored frozen. The CDR3 runs to 15 residues. CDR1 SGHTA and CDR2 FQGNSA come from the germline V gene. V was shortened by 5 bases and J by 1 base, with 12 bases between the two germline ends. Only in-frame clones appear in the TCRdb table, and some are missing; sequencing was by immunoSEQ multiplex PCR. The profile shows about 1,100 clones, about 71% of them singletons. V is TRBV7-2 and J is TRBJ1-5; TRBD1 is a possible D gene (5 bases). This TCR came from a human donor with non-small cell lung cancer. Sequenced sample: non-adjacent lung tissue. For the CDR3, the DNA is TGTGCCAGCAGCCCTCTAAGGGGCAGCAATCAGCCCCAGCATTTT. The encoded protein is CASSPLRGSNQPQHF.